A selection of T cell receptor beta chains follows, all from one sample in a study of identical twins. One entry per CDR3 protein results from TCRdb running MiXCR on the 5' RACE reads. Of some 440,000 distinct CDR3 sequences detected, roughly 24% appear once; the ten largest clones hold 2.9%. This same sample was also part of a study on T cells expressing NK-cell markers.

Sequencing was carried out using CD4+ T cells sorted from blood. Every receptor here comes from a woman aged 18-29 years in good health. Both conserved end residues are part of each CDR3. D genes are given only for firm matches. Not all rows give a size; the values are once, few, many and, for expanded clones, a class.

v_call: TRBV2; clone_size: few; j_call: TRBJ2-1; d_call: NA; cdr3_nt: TGTGCCAGCAGGGGGGACCACTACAATGAGCAGTTCTTC; cdr3_aa: CASRGDHYNEQFF
v_call: TRBV4-1; clone_size: NA; j_call: TRBJ2-3; d_call: NA; cdr3_nt: TGCGCCAGCAGCCTGACTCCAGCGAGCACAGATACGCAGTATTTT; cdr3_aa: CASSLTPASTDTQYF
v_call: TRBV6-2/TRBV6-3; clone_size: NA; j_call: TRBJ1-4; d_call: NA; cdr3_nt: TGTGCCAGCATTGGGAATAATGAAAAACTGTTTTTT; cdr3_aa: CASIGNNEKLFF
v_call: TRBV2; clone_size: NA; j_call: TRBJ2-1; d_call: TRBD2; cdr3_nt: TGTGCCAGCAGTCCCCACGGGGGAGGGATAGGCAATGAGCAGTTCTTC; cdr3_aa: CASSPHGGGIGNEQFF
v_call: TRBV12-3/TRBV12-4; clone_size: NA; j_call: TRBJ2-1; d_call: TRBD1; cdr3_nt: TGTGCCAGCAGTTTTGGGACAGGGAAATACAATGAGCAGTTCTTC; cdr3_aa: CASSFGTGKYNEQFF
v_call: TRBV18; clone_size: NA; j_call: TRBJ1-1; d_call: NA; cdr3_nt: TGTGCCAGCTCAAAGGGGAACACTGAAGCTTTCTTT; cdr3_aa: CASSKGNTEAFF
v_call: TRBV7-9; clone_size: few; j_call: TRBJ2-3; d_call: NA; cdr3_nt: TGTGCCAGCAGCTTAGATCCTGGCTTAACGCAGTATTTT; cdr3_aa: CASSLDPGLTQYF
v_call: TRBV6-1; clone_size: NA; j_call: TRBJ2-2; d_call: TRBD2; cdr3_nt: TGTGCCAGCAGGCGCGGACTAGCGGGGATACTCACCGGGGAGCTGTTTTTT; cdr3_aa: CASRRGLAGILTGELFF
v_call: TRBV20-1; clone_size: few; j_call: TRBJ2-2; d_call: NA; cdr3_nt: TGCAGTGCTAGTAGTCCTTACACCGGGGAGCTGTTTTTT; cdr3_aa: CSASSPYTGELFF
v_call: TRBV6-1; clone_size: NA; j_call: TRBJ2-2; d_call: TRBD1; cdr3_nt: TGTGCCAGCACAAAAATGACAGGGACCGGGGAGCTGTTTTTT; cdr3_aa: CASTKMTGTGELFF
v_call: TRBV2; clone_size: NA; j_call: TRBJ1-4; d_call: NA; cdr3_nt: TGTGCCAGCAGATCCACAGGGACTGAGGGAAAACTGTTTTTT; cdr3_aa: CASRSTGTEGKLFF
v_call: TRBV4-3; clone_size: NA; j_call: TRBJ2-1; d_call: TRBD2; cdr3_nt: TGCGCCAGCAGCCAAGATGTTAGTCGACTAGCGGGGGATCGCCTGTTCTTC; cdr3_aa: CASSQDVSRLAGDRLFF
v_call: TRBV6-1; clone_size: few; j_call: TRBJ1-5; d_call: NA; cdr3_nt: TGTGCCAGCAGCAAAGACAGTTATCAGCCCCAGCATTTT; cdr3_aa: CASSKDSYQPQHF
v_call: TRBV3-1; clone_size: NA; j_call: TRBJ2-7; d_call: TRBD2; cdr3_nt: TGTGCCAGCAGCCAAGATGGATCGGCAAGCGGGAGATGCTACGAGCAGTACTTC; cdr3_aa: CASSQDGSASGRCYEQYF
v_call: TRBV6-1; clone_size: NA; j_call: TRBJ2-1; d_call: TRBD1; cdr3_nt: TGTGCCAGCAGACGCCGGCAGGGGGAAACCTACAATGAGCAGTTCTTC; cdr3_aa: CASRRRQGETYNEQFF
v_call: TRBV20-1; clone_size: few; j_call: TRBJ1-2; d_call: NA; cdr3_nt: TGCAGTGCTAGAGAACTCGGGACCGGCTACACCTTC; cdr3_aa: CSARELGTGYTF
v_call: TRBV20-1; clone_size: few; j_call: TRBJ1-5; d_call: NA; cdr3_nt: TGCAGTGCTAGAGAGGATACAGGGAGCAATCAGCCCCAGCATTTT; cdr3_aa: CSAREDTGSNQPQHF
v_call: TRBV7-8; clone_size: NA; j_call: TRBJ1-2; d_call: TRBD1; cdr3_nt: TGTGCCAGCAGCCAGCGACAGGGGGCCTATGGCTACACCTTC; cdr3_aa: CASSQRQGAYGYTF
v_call: TRBV7-9; clone_size: few; j_call: TRBJ2-7; d_call: TRBD1; cdr3_nt: TGTGCCAGCAGCGGTAGGACAGGCGCCCGCGAGCAGTACTTC; cdr3_aa: CASSGRTGAREQYF
v_call: TRBV7-9; clone_size: few; j_call: TRBJ2-7; d_call: TRBD1; cdr3_nt: TGTGCCAGCAGCTTCGGGACAGGGTCGAGCGAGCAGTACTTC; cdr3_aa: CASSFGTGSSEQYF
v_call: TRBV12-3/TRBV12-4; clone_size: NA; j_call: TRBJ2-7; d_call: NA; cdr3_nt: TGTGCCAGCAGTTTCAAAACCGGGGCAGGACCTTTCGAGCAGTACTTC; cdr3_aa: CASSFKTGAGPFEQYF
v_call: TRBV2; clone_size: NA; j_call: TRBJ2-7; d_call: NA; cdr3_nt: TGTGCCAGCAGAGAGCTCACCTACGAGCAGTACTTC; cdr3_aa: CASRELTYEQYF
v_call: TRBV20-1; clone_size: NA; j_call: TRBJ2-3; d_call: TRBD2; cdr3_nt: TGCAGTGCTAGAGATCTCCTAGCGGGGGGAGGGGCAGATACGCAGTATTTT; cdr3_aa: CSARDLLAGGGADTQYF
v_call: TRBV6-5; clone_size: NA; j_call: TRBJ1-2; d_call: NA; cdr3_nt: TGTGCCAGCAGTTACTCTGGCAGGTTCTATGGCTACACCTTC; cdr3_aa: CASSYSGRFYGYTF